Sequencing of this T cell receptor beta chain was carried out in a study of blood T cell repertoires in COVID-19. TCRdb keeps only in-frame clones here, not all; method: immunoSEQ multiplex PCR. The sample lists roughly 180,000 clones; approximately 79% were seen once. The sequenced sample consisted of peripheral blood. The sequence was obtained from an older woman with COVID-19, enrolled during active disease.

The CDR3: CASSESVFATNEKLFF. The CDR3 nucleotides read TGTGCCAGCAGTGAGTCCGTCTTTGCAACTAATGAAAAACTGTTTTTT. V gene TRBV2 combines with J gene TRBJ1-4; D not certain. Trimming took 3 bases from V and 0 from J, leaving 11 bases between them. The CDR3 is 16 residues long. The germline gives CDR1 SNHLY, CDR2 FYNNEI.